This is a list of T cell receptor beta chains from one sample in a study of blood T cell repertoires in COVID-19. TCRdb's copy holds only in-frame clones and misses some; the assay was immunoSEQ multiplex PCR. The data show around 260,000 clones, about 85% seen once. Sequencing was carried out using peripheral blood. The receptors stem from a human donor in a cohort sampled during active COVID-19. The CDR3 runs from the conserved cysteine through the conserved F or W. D genes are given only for firm matches. Rows may omit the clone size; those that give it use once, few, many or a size class.

abundance,d_gene,v_gene,j_gene,CDR3aa,CDR3nt
many,TRBD2,TRBV20-1,TRBJ2-1,CSASRGTSGINEQFF,TGCAGTGCTAGTCGAGGGACTAGCGGGATAAATGAGCAGTTCTTC
NA,TRBD1,TRBV27,TRBJ2-1,CASSPQGASSYNEQFF,TGTGCCAGCAGTCCCCAGGGGGCGAGCTCTTACAATGAGCAGTTCTTC
NA,NA,TRBV24-1,TRBJ2-3,CATSDTSPTDTQYF,TGTGCCACCAGTGATACTAGCCCCACAGATACGCAGTATTTT
NA,NA,TRBV7-9,TRBJ2-2,CASSLIGSTGELFF,TGTGCCAGCAGCTTAATCGGTAGCACCGGGGAGCTGTTTTTT
once,NA,TRBV21-1,TRBJ2-1,CASRREIYEQFF,TGTGCCAGCAGGCGGGAGATCTATGAGCAGTTCTTC
NA,NA,TRBV5-6,TRBJ2-7,CASSWETSSYEQYF,TGTGCCAGCAGCTGGGAGACGAGCTCCTACGAGCAGTACTTC
NA,TRBD2,TRBV28,TRBJ2-7,CASSVRLAGSYEQYF,TGTGCCAGCAGCGTAAGGTTAGCGGGGTCCTACGAGCAGTACTTC
NA,TRBD1,TRBV19,TRBJ2-1,CASTRTGGNNEQFF,TGTGCCAGTACCCGGACAGGGGGGAACAATGAGCAGTTCTTC
once,NA,TRBV13,TRBJ2-7,CASSSRLGRDSYEQYF,TGTGCCAGCAGCTCCCGCCTCGGGCGGGACTCCTACGAGCAGTACTTC
NA,NA,TRBV14,TRBJ2-3,CASSQDNGLSTDTQYF,TGTGCCAGCAGCCAAGACAACGGGTTAAGCACAGATACGCAGTATTTT
once,TRBD1,TRBV7-3,TRBJ1-6,CASSRQGWGNSPLHF,TGTGCCAGCAGCCGACAGGGGTGGGGCAATTCACCCCTCCACTTT
few,TRBD1,TRBV5-1,TRBJ1-2,CASRDQGALAYGYTF,TGCGCCAGCAGAGACCAGGGGGCGCTTGCCTATGGCTACACCTTC
NA,NA,TRBV6-2/TRBV6-3,TRBJ2-1,CASSFTVRGNEQFF,TGTGCCAGCAGTTTTACCGTACGGGGCAATGAGCAGTTCTTC
once,NA,TRBV23-1,TRBJ2-1,CASSQSRPTLYYEQFF,TGCGCCAGCAGTCAATCGCGTCCCACCCTTTACTATGAGCAGTTCTTC
NA,NA,TRBV28,TRBJ1-2,CASSFRGGSFNYGYTF,TGTGCCAGCAGTTTTAGGGGGGGAAGCTTTAACTATGGCTACACCTTC
NA,TRBD1,TRBV6-6,TRBJ2-6,CASRTGTGANVLTF,TGTGCCAGCCGGACAGGGACCGGGGCCAACGTCCTGACTTTC
few,NA,TRBV5-1,TRBJ1-1,CASRPGTRLFNTEAFF,TGCGCCAGCAGACCAGGGACAAGGCTCTTCAACACTGAAGCTTTCTTT
NA,TRBD2,TRBV9,TRBJ2-3,CASSVAGLAGSDTQYF,TGTGCCAGCAGCGTAGCGGGACTAGCGGGATCAGATACGCAGTATTTT
NA,TRBD2,TRBV3-1/TRBV3-2,TRBJ2-1,CASSLGAGNTYNEQFF,TGTGCCAGCAGCTTAGGAGCGGGAAATACCTACAATGAGCAGTTCTTC
NA,NA,TRBV20-1,TRBJ2-3,CSFISTDTQYF,TGCAGTTTTATTAGCACAGATACGCAGTATTTT
NA,NA,TRBV29-1,TRBJ1-2,CSVEGERGYTF,TGCAGCGTTGAGGGAGAACGAGGCTACACCTTC
NA,TRBD2,TRBV3-1/TRBV3-2,TRBJ2-5,CASSPETSGSYQETQYF,TGTGCCAGCAGCCCGGAGACTAGCGGGAGTTATCAAGAGACCCAGTACTTC
NA,TRBD1,TRBV11-3,TRBJ2-7,CASSLGQGAGEQYF,TGTGCCAGCAGCTTAGGACAGGGGGCCGGAGAGCAGTACTTC
NA,NA,TRBV28,TRBJ1-4,CAGSRGGQLNEKLFF,TGTGCCGGCTCAAGGGGGGGGCAGCTTAATGAAAAACTGTTTTTT
NA,NA,TRBV2,TRBJ2-7,CASSEAQTSSEQYF,TGTGCCAGCAGTGAAGCACAGACTAGTTCCGAGCAGTACTTC
once,TRBD2,TRBV19,TRBJ2-2,CASSRLAGGLGTGELFF,TGTGCCAGTAGCCGGCTAGCGGGGGGTTTGGGCACCGGGGAGCTGTTTTTT
NA,TRBD2,TRBV6-6,TRBJ2-3,CASSPVGLAGGITDTQYF,TGTGCCAGCAGTCCTGTGGGACTAGCGGGAGGGATCACAGATACGCAGTATTTT
NA,NA,TRBV21-1,TRBJ1-5,CASSKGVTSNQPQHF,TGTGCCAGCAGCAAAGGAGTCACTAGCAATCAGCCCCAGCATTTT
NA,NA,TRBV27,TRBJ1-5,CASSFSSDYSNQPQHF,TGTGCCAGCAGTTTCTCTTCAGATTATAGCAATCAGCCCCAGCATTTT
NA,NA,TRBV4-1,TRBJ1-5,CASSLPLGATEYSNQPQHF,TGCGCCAGCAGCCTACCGTTGGGGGCGACCGAGTATAGCAATCAGCCCCAGCATTTT
NA,NA,TRBV27,TRBJ2-2,CASSLATGELFF,TGTGCCAGCAGTTTAGCGACCGGGGAGCTGTTTTTT
NA,NA,TRBV29-1,TRBJ1-2,CSDPGFYGYTF,TGCAGCGACCCGGGATTTTATGGCTACACCTTC
NA,TRBD2,TRBV15,TRBJ2-1,CATSRDLSAGLGVNEQFF,TGTGCCACCAGCAGAGATTTAAGCGCCGGACTAGGGGTCAATGAGCAGTTCTTC
NA,NA,TRBV30,TRBJ2-1,CAWRPDGNEQFF,TGTGCCTGGAGGCCAGACGGGAATGAGCAGTTCTTC
NA,TRBD1,TRBV24-1,TRBJ2-1,CATSDPGQGVGEQFF,TGTGCCACCAGTGATCCGGGACAGGGGGTTGGTGAGCAGTTCTTC
NA,NA,TRBV5-1,TRBJ2-3,CASSLVGGQSTDTQYF,TGCGCCAGCAGCTTGGTAGGCGGACAGAGCACAGATACGCAGTATTTT
NA,NA,TRBV7-8,TRBJ2-3,CASSRPRVTSTDTQYF,TGTGCCAGCAGTCGGCCTCGGGTTACGAGCACAGATACGCAGTATTTT
NA,TRBD1,TRBV5-1,TRBJ2-2,CASSGQGYTGELFF,TGCGCCAGCAGCGGACAGGGGTATACCGGGGAGCTGTTTTTT
NA,TRBD1,TRBV5-1,TRBJ1-2,CASSPGTALYGYTF,TGCGCCAGCAGCCCCGGGACAGCTTTGTATGGCTACACCTTC
NA,TRBD2,TRBV6-5,TRBJ2-2,CASSLGLAVTGELFF,TGTGCCAGCAGCCTGGGGCTAGCGGTAACCGGGGAGCTGTTTTTT
NA,TRBD1,TRBV29-1,TRBJ2-1,CSHDRAGSSYNEQFF,TGCAGCCACGACAGGGCTGGGAGCTCCTACAATGAGCAGTTCTTC